What follows is one T cell receptor beta chain and its context. Its antigen remains unidentified. The record originates from a study of cytomegalovirus exposure and HLA in healthy donors. Study overall: The roughly 670 first-cohort repertoires shared a platform with the approximately 120 validation repertoires, as reported in a later analysis.

Whole-study results and caveats: Researchers catalogued approximately 170 TCR beta chains as cytomegalovirus-associated.

Here immunoSEQ multiplex PCR was the method, and the copy in TCRdb shows in-frame clones only, minus some. Here the sample spans some 110,000 clones, 86% being singletons. This receptor was identified in a woman younger than 30 in good health and CMV-seropositive. Sequencing was performed on PBMCs.

The CDR3 DNA is TGCAGCGTTGAAGTCCAAGGGGGGACAGGGGGCTGGTGGTTGAATGAGCAGTTCTTC. Translation gives CSVEVQGGTGGWWLNEQFF. The chain carries TRBV29-1 and TRBJ2-1, with 12 bases identical to TRBD1. Trimming at V came to 1 base and at J to 7 bases, leaving 17 bases not matched to a gene. The CDR3 has 19 amino acids. Germline-derived CDR1 and CDR2 are SQVTM and ANQGSEA.